The source of this TCR beta chain is a study of cytotoxic CD8 clonotypes in ibrutinib-treated CLL. On the study more broadly: By median roughly 74 months, about 12 had progressed and about 15 stayed remitted; responses had been 2 complete and roughly 25 partial. Notes on the study in general: In comparison with age-matched healthy donors, baseline clonality was higher and tracked circulating CD8+ T-cell counts. At progression, clonality fell back toward baseline after rising at ibrutinib response.

Data came from immunoSEQ multiplex PCR; TCRdb stores just in-frame clones and leaves some out. The sample consists of 150,000 or so clones, 70% to 90% of them appearing once. This CDR3 comprises 13 residues. V gave up 5 bases and J gave up 2 bases, with 12 bases separating them. Per the germline V gene, CDR1 is SQVTM and CDR2 is ANQGSEA. TCR beta libraries used approximately 2.2 micrograms of DNA from cryopreserved PBMCs. Notes on this clone: Its antigen is currently unknown.

V is TRBV29-1 and J is TRBJ1-1; no clear D gene. Sequencing used PBMCs, obtained at disease progression, from a patient treated with ibrutinib. The receptor comes from a human donor with chronic lymphocytic leukemia. CDR3 amino acids: CSVYWILNTEAFF. Written as DNA, the CDR3 is TGCAGCGTTTATTGGATCCTCAACACTGAAGCTTTCTTT.